The clone carrying this T cell receptor beta chain was counted ten times or more. The CDR3 consists of 14 residues. Deletions cut 1 base from V and 2 bases from J, with 9 bases between. The V gene's germline CDR1 is SGHRS and CDR2 YFSETQ. MiXCR, run by TCRdb on the 5' RACE reads, gives a single entry per CDR3 protein. The repertoire holds about 490,000 distinct CDR3 sequences, with over 12% as singletons. The data are from a study of identical twins. Another study also made use of these data, one on yellow fever vaccine responses in identical twins.

The TCR comes from a woman between 18 and 29 years old in good health. The chain couples TRBV5-1 to TRBJ1-1; tentative D call: TRBD1 (6 bases). Material: CD4+ T cells sorted from blood. Written as DNA, the CDR3 is TGCGCCAGCAGCTTGCCAGGGGTAAACACTGAAGCTTTCTTT. It encodes CASSLPGVNTEAFF.